Listed below are T cell receptor beta chains from one sample, sequenced in a study of T cell responses to AZD1222 COVID-19 vaccine. Assay: immunoSEQ multiplex PCR; the TCRdb copy retains only in-frame clones and omits some. The table records 65,000 to 85,000 clones, around 85% of them present only once. Sequenced material: peripheral blood, taken 28 days after the second AZD1222 dose. These receptors were collected from an adult who received the AZD1222 COVID-19 vaccine. Each CDR3 is given with its conserved first and last residue. A D gene is named only where the DNA matches it firmly. Clone size appears in some rows only: once, few, many, or a class for an expanded clone.

.	TRBJ1-4	.	TRBV6-5	TGTGCCAGCAGGGAGGGAGGGGAAAAACTGTTTTTT	CASREGGEKLFF
.	TRBJ1-2	.	TRBV13	TGTGCCAGCAGCTTAGTACAGGCCCATGGCTACACCTTC	CASSLVQAHGYTF
.	TRBJ1-2	.	TRBV25-1	TGTGCCAGCTCCGAACCCGGGGCTCTCTATGGCTACACCTTC	CASSEPGALYGYTF
TRBD2	TRBJ2-7	.	TRBV7-9	TGTGCCAGCAGCTTTTTCGCTAGCGGCGACTACGAGCAGTACTTC	CASSFFASGDYEQYF
TRBD2	TRBJ2-2	.	TRBV3-1/TRBV3-2	TGTGCCAGCAGCCACACCGGCGGGAGACTAAAGTATACCGGGGAGCTGTTTTTT	CASSHTGGRLKYTGELFF
.	TRBJ1-2	.	TRBV19	TGTGCCAGTAGTATCTACAGCTATGATGGCTACACCTTC	CASSIYSYDGYTF
TRBD1	TRBJ2-5	.	TRBV6-6	TGTGCCAGCAGTTATCGATCCCCGGGACAGACAGAGACCCAGTACTTC	CASSYRSPGQTETQYF
TRBD1	TRBJ2-7	once	TRBV18	TGTGCCAGCTCACCACTTGACAGGGCCCGCTCTTACGAGCAGTACTTC	CASSPLDRARSYEQYF
.	TRBJ1-2	few	TRBV19	TGTGCCAGTAGTATTAAAGGGGGATATGGCTACACCTTC	CASSIKGGYGYTF
TRBD1	TRBJ1-5	.	TRBV7-9	TGTGCCAGCAGCTTAGCTGGACAGGGCCAGCCCCAGCATTTT	CASSLAGQGQPQHF
.	TRBJ2-2	.	TRBV9	TGTGCCAGCAGCGGATTACCAATACAGGGTCCGAACACCGGGGAGCTGTTTTTT	CASSGLPIQGPNTGELFF
.	TRBJ2-7	.	TRBV6-5	TGTGCCAGCAGTCCCAGGGGCGGGTCCGAGCAGTACTTC	CASSPRGGSEQYF
.	TRBJ2-7	.	TRBV6-5	TGTGCCAGCAGGTATGACATGAACTCCTACGAGCAGTACTTC	CASRYDMNSYEQYF
.	TRBJ2-2	.	TRBV11-3	TGTGCCAGCAGCCCCTCCGGGGTCCCCGGGGAGCTGTTTTTT	CASSPSGVPGELFF
.	TRBJ1-1	.	TRBV24-1	TGTGCCACCAGTGAGGAAACGGGCCCCGAGGCCTCTGAAGCTTTCTTT	CATSEETGPEASEAFF
.	TRBJ1-4	.	TRBV7-2	TGTGCCAGCAGCTTAGGTCTCCGAGAAAAACTGTTTTTT	CASSLGLREKLFF
.	TRBJ1-3	.	TRBV19	TGTGCCAGTAGTATAGCTTCCCAGGACTCTGGAAACACCATATATTTT	CASSIASQDSGNTIYF
TRBD1	TRBJ2-7	.	TRBV6-5	TGTGCCAGCAGGGGGACAGGGGGCTACGAGCAGTACTTC	CASRGTGGYEQYF
.	TRBJ1-6	.	TRBV7-3	TGTGCCAGCAGCTTAAGCCCCAGCTCACCCCTCCACTTT	CASSLSPSSPLHF
TRBD1	TRBJ1-1	once	TRBV11-1	TGTGCCAGCAGCTTATTGGGCAGGGGGTCGGACACTGAAGCTTTCTTT	CASSLLGRGSDTEAFF
.	TRBJ1-2	.	TRBV5-5	TGTGCCAGCAACCCGGGGCCTAACTATGGCTACACCTTC	CASNPGPNYGYTF
TRBD2	TRBJ2-7	.	TRBV19	TGTGCCAGTAGTATCCTAGCGGGGCCCTCCTACGAGCAGTACTTC	CASSILAGPSYEQYF
.	TRBJ1-5	.	TRBV20-1	TGCAGTGCTAGCCGGGGAGGGACCCAGCATTTT	CSASRGGTQHF
.	TRBJ1-2	.	TRBV2	TGTGCCAGCAGTGCCAGGGGCCTGGGCTACACCTTC	CASSARGLGYTF
.	TRBJ1-6	.	TRBV5-1	TGCGCCAGCAGCTTGTGGCAGAATAATTCACCCCTCCACTTT	CASSLWQNNSPLHF
.	TRBJ2-7	once	TRBV18	TGTGCCAGCTCAACCGGCAGGAGCTCCTACGAGCAGTACTTC	CASSTGRSSYEQYF
TRBD2	TRBJ2-5	.	TRBV19	TGTGCCAGTAGTAGCGGGGGGGGCCAAGAGACCCAGTACTTC	CASSSGGGQETQYF
TRBD1	TRBJ2-7	.	TRBV10-2	TGCGCCAGCAGTGAGTCAACAGGGGGCTGGAGCGAGCAGTACTTC	CASSESTGGWSEQYF
.	TRBJ1-6	.	TRBV7-3	TGTGCCAGCAGCCTGGGACCGGTTAGGGGGACCCTCCACTTT	CASSLGPVRGTLHF
.	TRBJ1-1	once	TRBV7-9	TGTGCCAGCAGCCCCTATGGGCTTGAAGCTTTCTTT	CASSPYGLEAFF
.	TRBJ1-1	.	TRBV6-5	TGTGCCAGCACCCAGGGGACTGAAGCTTTCTTT	CASTQGTEAFF
.	TRBJ1-5	.	TRBV7-2	TGTGCCAGCAGCATGAGCAGCTGGCAGCCCCAGCATTTT	CASSMSSWQPQHF
TRBD1	TRBJ2-4	.	TRBV11-2	TGTGCCAGCAGCCACAGGGGGCGGTTATACCCCAAAAACATTCAGTACTTC	CASSHRGRLYPKNIQYF
.	TRBJ1-2	.	TRBV7-9	TGTGCCAGCACCCCCGGGATCAGCTATGGCTACACCTTC	CASTPGISYGYTF
.	TRBJ1-1	.	TRBV6-2/TRBV6-3	TGTGCCAGCAGTTACTCGGGCGGGCGGGGCACTGAAGCTTTCTTT	CASSYSGGRGTEAFF
.	TRBJ1-1	.	TRBV7-8	TGTGCCAGCAGCTCAAGTCGGGGGGGCACTGAAGCTTTCTTT	CASSSSRGGTEAFF
TRBD1	TRBJ2-7	.	TRBV5-3	TGTGCCAGAAGCTTGGTGGGACAGGCCCGTCACGAGCAGTACTTC	CARSLVGQARHEQYF
.	TRBJ1-5	.	TRBV6-1	TGTGCCAGCAGTGACAGGGTCAATCAGCCCCAGCATTTT	CASSDRVNQPQHF
TRBD1	TRBJ1-1	.	TRBV6-6	TGTGCCAGCAACCAGGACAGGTCCACTGAAGCTTTCTTT	CASNQDRSTEAFF
TRBD2	TRBJ2-5	.	TRBV7-9	TGTGCCAGCAGCCACGGACTAGCGGGGGGGCGTGGAGAGACCCAGTACTTC	CASSHGLAGGRGETQYF
.	TRBJ2-7	many	TRBV14	TGTGCCAGCAGCCACGGGAATCGGGACGAGCAGTACTTC	CASSHGNRDEQYF
.	TRBJ1-6	.	TRBV19	TGTGCCAGTAGTATCCGAGGGGCGGCGCATTCACCCCTCCACTTT	CASSIRGAAHSPLHF
.	TRBJ2-3	few	TRBV7-9	TGTGCCAGCAGCTTAGTGCGTCCACCCACAGATACGCAGTATTTT	CASSLVRPPTDTQYF
.	TRBJ1-6	.	TRBV2	TGTGCCAGCAGTGAACAGGGGTCAGGATCTCCACCCCTCCACTTT	CASSEQGSGSPPLHF
TRBD2	TRBJ2-1	.	TRBV24-1	TGTGCCACCAGTGATGCAGTAGCGGGGGGCTCCTACAATGAGCAGTTCTTC	CATSDAVAGGSYNEQFF
.	TRBJ1-6	once	TRBV18	TGTGCCAGCTCTAGAGAAGGAGCTTCACCCCTCCACTTT	CASSREGASPLHF
TRBD1	TRBJ2-7	.	TRBV6-5	TGTGCCAGCAGTCGTACCGGGACAGGGGATGACGAGCAGCACTTC	CASSRTGTGDDEQHF
TRBD2	TRBJ2-3	.	TRBV7-3	TGTGCCAGCAGCTCCACGGGGGGGCCCACAGATACGCAGTATTTT	CASSSTGGPTDTQYF
TRBD1	TRBJ1-5	.	TRBV28	TGTGCCAGCAGTCCAATCTGGACAGGAACGCAGCCCCAGCATTTT	CASSPIWTGTQPQHF
TRBD1	TRBJ1-2	.	TRBV11-1	TGTGCCAGCAGCGTTACAGGGGGCGCGAACTATGGCTACACCTTC	CASSVTGGANYGYTF
.	TRBJ2-2	.	TRBV10-1	TGCGCCAGCAGTGATATTCGGAGAACCGGGGAGCTGTTTTTT	CASSDIRRTGELFF
TRBD1	TRBJ1-4	.	TRBV18	TGTGCCAGCTCACCTCGTTCACAGGGGGGCGAAAAACTGTTTTTT	CASSPRSQGGEKLFF
.	TRBJ1-4	.	TRBV11-2	TGTGCCAGCAGCCGCGACAGTCTTAGTAATGAAAAACTGTTTTTT	CASSRDSLSNEKLFF
.	TRBJ1-5	few	TRBV5-8	TGTGCCAGCACCATCCACGGGCTCTTTAGCAATCAGCCCCAGCATTTT	CASTIHGLFSNQPQHF
TRBD1	TRBJ2-7	.	TRBV19	TGTGCCAGTAGTACTGAACGGGACAGAGTGGGGCTAGCCCTCTACGAGCAGTACTTC	CASSTERDRVGLALYEQYF
.	TRBJ2-1	.	TRBV3-1/TRBV3-2	TGTGCCAGCAGCCAACTCCGGGACTCTGGGGAGCAGTTCTTC	CASSQLRDSGEQFF
.	TRBJ2-7	.	TRBV6-5	TGTGCCAGCGCTGTATTCCTGGGAGACGAGCAGTACTTC	CASAVFLGDEQYF
TRBD1	TRBJ1-1	.	TRBV6-5	TGTGCCAGCAGGGACCGGGACAGGGGAGAAGCTTTCTTT	CASRDRDRGEAFF
TRBD2	TRBJ2-7	few	TRBV5-1	TGCGCCAGCAGCTTTCTAGCAACTAGCGGGGGCCAAGCCCACGAGCAGTACTTC	CASSFLATSGGQAHEQYF
TRBD2	TRBJ2-3	.	TRBV19	TGTGCCAGTAGTATAGGGGGACTAGCGAGCACAGATACGCAGTATTTT	CASSIGGLASTDTQYF